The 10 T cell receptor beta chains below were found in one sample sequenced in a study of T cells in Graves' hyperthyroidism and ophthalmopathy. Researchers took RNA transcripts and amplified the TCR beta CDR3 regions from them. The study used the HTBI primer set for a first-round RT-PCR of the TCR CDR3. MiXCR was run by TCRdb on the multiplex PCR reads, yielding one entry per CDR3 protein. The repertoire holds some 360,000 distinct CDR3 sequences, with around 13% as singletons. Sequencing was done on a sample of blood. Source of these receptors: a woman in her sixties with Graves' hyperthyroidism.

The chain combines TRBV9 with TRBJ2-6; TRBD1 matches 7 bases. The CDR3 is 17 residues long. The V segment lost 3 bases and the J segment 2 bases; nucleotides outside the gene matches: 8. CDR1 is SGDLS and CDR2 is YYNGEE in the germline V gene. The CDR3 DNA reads TGTGCCAGCAGCGGACGACAGGGATCCACTGGGGCCAACGTCCTGACTTTC. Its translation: CASSGRQGSTGANVLTF. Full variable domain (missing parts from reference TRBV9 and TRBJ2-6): DSGVTQTPKHLITATGQRVTLRCSPRSGDLSVYWYQQSLDQGLQFLIQYYNGEERAKGNILERFSAQQFPDLHSELNLSSLELGDSALYFCASSGRQGSTGANVLTFGAGSRLTVL.

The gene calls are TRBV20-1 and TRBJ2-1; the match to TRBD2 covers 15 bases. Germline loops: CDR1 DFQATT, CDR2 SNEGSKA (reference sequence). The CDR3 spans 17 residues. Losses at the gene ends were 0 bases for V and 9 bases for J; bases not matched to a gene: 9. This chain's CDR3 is CSARDLGLAGGPLEQFF. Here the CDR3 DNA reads TGCAGTGCTAGAGATCTCGGACTAGCGGGAGGGCCACTTGAGCAGTTCTTC.

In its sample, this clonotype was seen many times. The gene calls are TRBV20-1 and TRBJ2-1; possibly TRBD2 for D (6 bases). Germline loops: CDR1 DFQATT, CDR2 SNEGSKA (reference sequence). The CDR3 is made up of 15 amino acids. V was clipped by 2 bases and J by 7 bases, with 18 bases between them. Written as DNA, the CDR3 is TGCAGTGCTAGACTAGCGTTAGGGTGGGGAAATGAGCAGTTCTTC. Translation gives CSARLALGWGNEQFF.

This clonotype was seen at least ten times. The CDR3 DNA is TGTGCCAGCAGTTACCTCGACAGGGGAGGAGGCTACACCTTC. Protein sequence: CASSYLDRGGGYTF. This sequence joins TRBV6-2 or TRBV6-3 and TRBJ1-2, with 8 bases aligning to TRBD1. CDR1 is MNHEY, CDR2 SVGEGT, per germline. Trimming took 2 bases from V and 8 from J; bases not matched to a gene: 7. There are 14 residues in the CDR3.

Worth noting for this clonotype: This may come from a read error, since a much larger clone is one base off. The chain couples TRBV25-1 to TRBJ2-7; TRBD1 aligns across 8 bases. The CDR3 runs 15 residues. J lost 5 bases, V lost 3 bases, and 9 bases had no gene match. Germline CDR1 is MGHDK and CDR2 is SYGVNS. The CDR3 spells CASSDGTGVSHEQYF. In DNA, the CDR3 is TGTGCCAGCAGTGACGGGACAGGCGTTTCCCACGAGCAGTACTTC.

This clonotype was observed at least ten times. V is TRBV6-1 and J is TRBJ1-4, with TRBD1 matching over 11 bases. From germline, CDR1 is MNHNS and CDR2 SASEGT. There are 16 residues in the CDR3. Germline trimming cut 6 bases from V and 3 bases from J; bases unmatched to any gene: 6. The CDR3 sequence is CASRGTGGSSNEKLFF. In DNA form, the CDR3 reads TGTGCCAGCAGGGGGACAGGGGGATCATCTAATGAAAAACTGTTTTTT.

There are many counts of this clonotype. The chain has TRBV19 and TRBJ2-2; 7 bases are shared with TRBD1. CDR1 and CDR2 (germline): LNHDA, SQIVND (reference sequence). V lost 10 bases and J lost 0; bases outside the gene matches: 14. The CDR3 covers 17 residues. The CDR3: CATLDRVGTSNTGELFF. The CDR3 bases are TGTGCCACCCTAGACAGGGTTGGGACCTCGAACACCGGGGAGCTGTTTTTT.

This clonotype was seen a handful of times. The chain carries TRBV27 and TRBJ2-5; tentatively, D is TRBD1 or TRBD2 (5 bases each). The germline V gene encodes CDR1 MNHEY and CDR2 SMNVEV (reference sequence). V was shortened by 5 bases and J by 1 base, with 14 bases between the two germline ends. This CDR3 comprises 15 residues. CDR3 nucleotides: TGTGCCAGCAGTCACTCGGTGGGGGTCCAAGAGACCCAGTACTTC. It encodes CASSHSVGVQETQYF.

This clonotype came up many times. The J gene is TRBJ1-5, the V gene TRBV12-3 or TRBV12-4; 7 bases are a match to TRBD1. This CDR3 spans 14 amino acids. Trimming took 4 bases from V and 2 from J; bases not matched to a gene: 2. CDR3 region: CASSSTGGNQPQHF. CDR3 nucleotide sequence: TGTGCCAGCAGTTCTACAGGGGGCAATCAGCCCCAGCATTTT.

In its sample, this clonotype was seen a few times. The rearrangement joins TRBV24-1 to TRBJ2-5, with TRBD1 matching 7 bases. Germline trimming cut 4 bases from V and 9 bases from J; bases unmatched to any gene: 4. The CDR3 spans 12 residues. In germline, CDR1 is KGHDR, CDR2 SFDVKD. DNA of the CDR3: TGTGCCACCAGTGACTACAGGGGCGCCCAGTACTTC. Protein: CATSDYRGAQYF.